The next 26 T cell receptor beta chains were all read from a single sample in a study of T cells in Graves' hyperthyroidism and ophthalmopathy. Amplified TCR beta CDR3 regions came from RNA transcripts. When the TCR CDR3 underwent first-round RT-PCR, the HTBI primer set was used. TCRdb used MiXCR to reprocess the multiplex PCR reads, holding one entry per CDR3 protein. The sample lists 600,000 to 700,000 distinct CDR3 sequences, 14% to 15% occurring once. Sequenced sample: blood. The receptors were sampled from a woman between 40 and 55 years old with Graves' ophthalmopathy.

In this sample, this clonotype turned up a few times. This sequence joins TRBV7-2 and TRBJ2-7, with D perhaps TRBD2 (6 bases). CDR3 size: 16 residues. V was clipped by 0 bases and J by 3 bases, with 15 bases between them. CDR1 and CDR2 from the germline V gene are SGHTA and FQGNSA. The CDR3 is CASSLAPGLRGYEQYF. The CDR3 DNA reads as TGTGCCAGCAGCTTAGCCCCCGGCCTGCGGGGCTACGAGCAGTACTTC.

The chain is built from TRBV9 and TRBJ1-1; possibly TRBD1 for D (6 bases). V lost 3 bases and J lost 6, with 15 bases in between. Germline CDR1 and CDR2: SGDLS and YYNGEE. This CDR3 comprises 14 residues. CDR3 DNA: TGTGCCAGCAGCGCAATTACAGGGTTGGCTGAAGCTTTCTTT. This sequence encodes CASSAITGLAEAFF.

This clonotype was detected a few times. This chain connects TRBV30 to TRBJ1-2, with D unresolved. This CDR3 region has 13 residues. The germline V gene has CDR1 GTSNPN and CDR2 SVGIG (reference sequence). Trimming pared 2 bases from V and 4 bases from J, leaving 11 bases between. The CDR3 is CAWSPQESYGYTF. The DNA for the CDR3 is TGTGCCTGGAGTCCGCAGGAATCCTATGGCTACACCTTC.

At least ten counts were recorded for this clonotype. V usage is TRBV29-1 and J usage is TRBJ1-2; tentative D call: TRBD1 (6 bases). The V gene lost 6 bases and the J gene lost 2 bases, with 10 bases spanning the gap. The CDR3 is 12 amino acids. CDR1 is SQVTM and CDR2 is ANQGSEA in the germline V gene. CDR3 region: CSVRDINYGYTF. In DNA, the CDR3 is TGCAGCGTACGGGACATCAACTATGGCTACACCTTC.

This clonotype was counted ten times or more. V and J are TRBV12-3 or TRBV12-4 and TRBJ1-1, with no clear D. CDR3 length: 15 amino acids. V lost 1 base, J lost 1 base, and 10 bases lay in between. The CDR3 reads CASSLGHSRNTEAFF. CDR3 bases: TGTGCCAGCAGTTTAGGGCACTCGAGGAACACTGAAGCTTTCTTT.

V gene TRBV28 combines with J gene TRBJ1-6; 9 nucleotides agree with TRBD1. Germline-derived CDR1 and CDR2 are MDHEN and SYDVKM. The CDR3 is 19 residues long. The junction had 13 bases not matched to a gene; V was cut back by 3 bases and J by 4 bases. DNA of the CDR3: TGTGCCAGCAGTTTGGCATTCCCTACAGGGGGCGCTTATAATTCACCCCTCCACTTT. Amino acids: CASSLAFPTGGAYNSPLHF.

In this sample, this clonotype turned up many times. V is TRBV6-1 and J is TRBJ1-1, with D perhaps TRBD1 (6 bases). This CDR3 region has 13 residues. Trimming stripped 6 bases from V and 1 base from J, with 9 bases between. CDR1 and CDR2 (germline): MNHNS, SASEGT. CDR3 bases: TGTGCCAGCAGGGTGGGACAGAACACTGAAGCTTTCTTT. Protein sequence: CASRVGQNTEAFF.

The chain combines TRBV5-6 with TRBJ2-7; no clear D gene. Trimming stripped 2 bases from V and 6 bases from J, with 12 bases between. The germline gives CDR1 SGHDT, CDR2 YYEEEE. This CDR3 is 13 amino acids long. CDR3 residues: CASSLDTTVEQYF. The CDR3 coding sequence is TGTGCCAGCAGCTTAGATACAACAGTCGAGCAGTACTTC.

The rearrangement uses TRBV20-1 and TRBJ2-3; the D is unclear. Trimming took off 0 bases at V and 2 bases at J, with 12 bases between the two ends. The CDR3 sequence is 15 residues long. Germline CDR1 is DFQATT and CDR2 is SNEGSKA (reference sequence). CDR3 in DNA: TGCAGTGCTAGAGATGCGTTTAGAAACACAGATACGCAGTATTTT. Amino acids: CSARDAFRNTDTQYF.

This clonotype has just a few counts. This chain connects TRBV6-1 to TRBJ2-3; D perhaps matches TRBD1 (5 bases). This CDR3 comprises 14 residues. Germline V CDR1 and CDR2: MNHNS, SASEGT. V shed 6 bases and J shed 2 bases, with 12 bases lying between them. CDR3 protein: CASSQTGATDTQYF. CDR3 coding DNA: TGTGCCAGCAGCCAGACTGGGGCCACAGATACGCAGTATTTT.

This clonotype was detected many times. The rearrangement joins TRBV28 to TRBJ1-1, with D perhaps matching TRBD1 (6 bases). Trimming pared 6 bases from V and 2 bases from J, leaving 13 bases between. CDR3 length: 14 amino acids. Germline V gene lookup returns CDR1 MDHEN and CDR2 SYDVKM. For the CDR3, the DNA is TGTGCCAGCAGGACTACAGGGACCAACACTGAAGCTTTCTTT. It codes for CASRTTGTNTEAFF.

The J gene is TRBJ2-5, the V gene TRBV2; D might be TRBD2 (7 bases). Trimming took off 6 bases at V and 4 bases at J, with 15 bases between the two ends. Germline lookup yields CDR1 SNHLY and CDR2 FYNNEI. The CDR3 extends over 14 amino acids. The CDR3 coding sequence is TGTGCCAGCAGAAATGGGGGGGCACGAGAGACCCAGTACTTC. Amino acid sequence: CASRNGGARETQYF.

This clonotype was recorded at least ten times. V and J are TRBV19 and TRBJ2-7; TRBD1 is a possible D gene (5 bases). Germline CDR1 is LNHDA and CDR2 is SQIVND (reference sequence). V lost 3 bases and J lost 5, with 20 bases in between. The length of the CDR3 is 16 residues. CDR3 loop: CASSMFQGTHVDEQYF. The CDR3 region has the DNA TGTGCCAGTAGTATGTTTCAGGGCACCCATGTGGACGAGCAGTACTTC.

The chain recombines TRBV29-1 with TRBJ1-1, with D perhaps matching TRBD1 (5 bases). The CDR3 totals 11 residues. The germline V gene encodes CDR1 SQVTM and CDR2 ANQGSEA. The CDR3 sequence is CSLQVNTEAFF. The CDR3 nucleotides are TGCAGTTTACAGGTGAACACTGAAGCTTTCTTT.

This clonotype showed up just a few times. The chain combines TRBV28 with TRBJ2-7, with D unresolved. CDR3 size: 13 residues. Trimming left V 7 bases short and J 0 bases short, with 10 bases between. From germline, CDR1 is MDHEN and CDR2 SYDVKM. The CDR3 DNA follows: TGTGCCAGCACTCAGGCGAGCTCCTACGAGCAGTACTTC. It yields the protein CASTQASSYEQYF.

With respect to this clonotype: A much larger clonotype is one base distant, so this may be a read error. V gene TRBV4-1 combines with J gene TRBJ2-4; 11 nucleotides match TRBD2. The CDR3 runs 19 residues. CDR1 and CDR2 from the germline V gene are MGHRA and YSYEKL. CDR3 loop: CAISQDSGRAWSSNVGQYF. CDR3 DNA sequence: TGCGCCATCAGCCAAGATAGCGGGAGGGCCTGGAGCTCAAACGTCGGTCAGTACTTC.

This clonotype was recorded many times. CDR3 in amino acids: CASSPTVGLAGENWDEQYF. In nucleotides, the CDR3 is TGTGCCAGCAGTCCAACAGTCGGACTAGCGGGAGAAAATTGGGACGAGCAGTACTTC. The V call is TRBV28, the J call TRBJ2-7; TRBD2 agrees at 13 bases. Per the germline V gene, CDR1 is MDHEN and CDR2 is SYDVKM. V trimming: 5 bases; J trimming: 5 bases; junction bases outside the gene matches: 18. This CDR3 spans 19 amino acids.

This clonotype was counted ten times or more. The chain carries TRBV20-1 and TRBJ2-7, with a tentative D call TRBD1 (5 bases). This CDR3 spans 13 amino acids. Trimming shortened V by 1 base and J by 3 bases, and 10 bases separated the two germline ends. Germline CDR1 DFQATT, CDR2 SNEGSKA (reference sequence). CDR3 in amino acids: CSARGSGNYEQYF. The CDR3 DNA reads TGCAGTGCTAGAGGGTCAGGGAACTACGAGCAGTACTTC.

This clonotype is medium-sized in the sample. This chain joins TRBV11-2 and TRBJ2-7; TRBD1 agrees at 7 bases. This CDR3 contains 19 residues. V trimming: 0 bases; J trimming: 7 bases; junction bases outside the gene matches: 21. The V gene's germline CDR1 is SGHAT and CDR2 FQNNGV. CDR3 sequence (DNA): TGTGCCAGCAGCTTAGAGGTCCCGCCTAGCCCCACAGGGGCCGGGGAGCAGTACTTC. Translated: CASSLEVPPSPTGAGEQYF.

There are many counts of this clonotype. CDR3 nucleotide sequence: TGTGCCAGCAGTGAAGAAATAGAAGAGACCCAGTACTTC. This codes for CASSEEIEETQYF. This chain links TRBV2 with TRBJ2-5; D gene ambiguous. V lost 1 base and J lost 3, with 6 bases in between. This CDR3 is 13 amino acids long. The germline V gene has CDR1 SNHLY and CDR2 FYNNEI.

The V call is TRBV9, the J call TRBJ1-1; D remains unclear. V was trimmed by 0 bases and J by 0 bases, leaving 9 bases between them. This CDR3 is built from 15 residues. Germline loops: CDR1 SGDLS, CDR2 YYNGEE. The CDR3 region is CASSVGSAMNTEAFF. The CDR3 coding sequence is TGTGCCAGCAGCGTAGGTTCAGCCATGAACACTGAAGCTTTCTTT.

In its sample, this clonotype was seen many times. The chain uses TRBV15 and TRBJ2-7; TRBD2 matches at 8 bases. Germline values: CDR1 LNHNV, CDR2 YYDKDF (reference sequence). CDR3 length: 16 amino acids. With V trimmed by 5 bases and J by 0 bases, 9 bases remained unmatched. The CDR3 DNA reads TGTGCCACCAGCGACCCGCCGGGAGGGATCTCCTACGAGCAGTACTTC. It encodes CATSDPPGGISYEQYF.

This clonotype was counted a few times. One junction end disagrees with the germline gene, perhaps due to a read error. CDR3 sequence: CASSLATLTQGDEQCF. The CDR3 nucleotides are TGTGCCAGCAGCTTAGCTACTCTGACTCAGGGCGACGAGCAGTGCTTC. The V gene is TRBV11-1, the J gene TRBJ2-7; possible D gene TRBD1, 5 bases. In germline, CDR1 is SGHAT, CDR2 FQDESV (reference sequence). The CDR3 is 16 amino acids.

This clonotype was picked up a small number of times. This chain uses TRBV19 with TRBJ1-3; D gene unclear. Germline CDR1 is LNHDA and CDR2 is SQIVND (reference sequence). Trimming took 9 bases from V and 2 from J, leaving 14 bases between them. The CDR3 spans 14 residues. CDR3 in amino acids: CASSRGSTGNTIYF. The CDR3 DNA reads TGTGCCAGCTCTCGCGGGAGTACTGGAAACACCATATATTTT. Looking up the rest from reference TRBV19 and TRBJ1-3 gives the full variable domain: DGGITQSPKYLFRKEGQNVTLSCEQNLNHDAMYWYRQDPGQGLRLIYYSQIVNDFQKGDIAEGYSVSREKKESFPLTVTSAQKNPTAFYLCASSRGSTGNTIYFGEGSWLTVV.

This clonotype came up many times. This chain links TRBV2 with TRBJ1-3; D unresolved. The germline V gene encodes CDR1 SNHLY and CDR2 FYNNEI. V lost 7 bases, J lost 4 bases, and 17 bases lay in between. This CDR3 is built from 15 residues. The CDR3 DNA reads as TGTGCCAGCACCCTGGACGCCGACTGGGGAAACACCATATATTTT. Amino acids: CASTLDADWGNTIYF.

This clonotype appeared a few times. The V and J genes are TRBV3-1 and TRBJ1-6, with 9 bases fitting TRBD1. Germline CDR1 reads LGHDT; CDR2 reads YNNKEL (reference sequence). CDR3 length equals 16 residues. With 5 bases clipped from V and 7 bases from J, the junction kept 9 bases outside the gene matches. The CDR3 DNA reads TGTGCCAGCAGCTTAACCCCCGGGACAGGGAATTCACCCCTCCACTTT. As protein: CASSLTPGTGNSPLHF. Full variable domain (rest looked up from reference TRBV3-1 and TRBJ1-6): DTAVSQTPKYLVTQMGNDKSIKCEQNLGHDTMYWYKQDSKKFLKIMFSYNNKELIINETVPNRFSPKSPDKAHLNLHINSLELGDSAVYFCASSLTPGTGNSPLHFGNGTRLTVT.